Each of the 13 T cell receptor beta chains below was sequenced from the same sample in a study of OX40 agonist ivuxolimab in advanced cancers. TCRdb keeps only in-frame clones here, not all; method: immunoSEQ multiplex PCR. The sample has roughly 87,000 clones; roughly 88% are singletons. Here the sequenced sample was CD4+ or CD8+ T cells sorted from blood, taken in a trial of the OX40 agonist ivuxolimab. Receptors originate from an adult with an advanced solid tumor such as melanoma, head and neck, liver or kidney cancer.

V and J are TRBV11-2 and TRBJ2-3; no reliable D call. CDR1 and CDR2 (germline): SGHAT, FQNNGV. The CDR3 runs 13 residues. For the CDR3, the DNA is TGTGCTACGTCGACTCACCTCACAGATACGCAGTATTTT. Translating it yields CATSTHLTDTQYF.

The chain uses TRBV14 and TRBJ2-7; TRBD1 matches at 7 bases. The CDR3 is 16 amino acids. Germline lookup yields CDR1 SGHDN and CDR2 FVKESK. V trimming: 0 bases; J trimming: 5 bases; junction bases outside the gene matches: 10. This CDR3 is CASSQDFRQGTHEQYF. The CDR3 region has the DNA TGTGCCAGCAGCCAAGATTTTCGACAGGGTACTCACGAGCAGTACTTC.

J is TRBJ2-2 and V is TRBV30, with D maybe TRBD1 (6 bases). V lost 2 bases to trimming and J lost 5 bases, with 9 bases between them. The CDR3 sequence is 13 residues long. Germline V gene sequence: CDR1 GTSNPN, CDR2 SVGIG (reference sequence). Here the CDR3 reads CAWSRQVTGELFF. Here the CDR3 DNA reads TGTGCCTGGAGTCGACAGGTGACCGGGGAGCTGTTTTTT.

The gene calls are TRBV27 and TRBJ2-1, with TRBD2 matching 16 bases. This CDR3 has 18 amino acids. CDR1 MNHEY and CDR2 SMNVEV come from the germline V gene (reference sequence). J gave up 8 bases and V 5 bases, and 12 bases lay outside the gene matches. CDR3 nucleotides: TGTGCCAGCAGTCTGCCTAGGGGGACTAGCGGGAGGGCCTATGAGCAGTTCTTC. It encodes CASSLPRGTSGRAYEQFF.

This chain links TRBV2 with TRBJ2-7, with 11 nucleotides matching TRBD1. V was pared by 6 bases and J by 6 bases, with 16 bases of the junction left unmatched. This CDR3 has 17 residues. Per the germline V gene, CDR1 is SNHLY and CDR2 is FYNNEI. As DNA, the CDR3 is TGTGCCAGCAGCATACTGACCCCCGGGACAGGGGGGCCCGAGCAGTACTTC. Residues: CASSILTPGTGGPEQYF.

The J gene is TRBJ2-1, the V gene TRBV19; TRBD1 matches at 7 bases. The CDR3 is 14 residues long. The germline CDR1 and CDR2 sequences are LNHDA and SQIVND (reference sequence). V gave up 0 bases and J gave up 9 bases; unmatched junction bases: 5. CDR3 residues: CASSIDVGTVEQFF. The CDR3 DNA follows: TGTGCCAGTAGTATAGATGTCGGGACAGTTGAGCAGTTCTTC.

The chain recombines TRBV25-1 with TRBJ2-5; 10 bases match TRBD1. V gave up 2 bases and J gave up 6 bases; unmatched junction bases: 9. The germline V gene encodes CDR1 MGHDK and CDR2 SYGVNS. The CDR3 has 16 amino acids. Here the CDR3 reads CASSEPPGTGVQTQYF. The CDR3 DNA is TGTGCCAGCAGTGAACCCCCCGGGACAGGGGTGCAGACCCAGTACTTC.

The gene calls are TRBV5-1 and TRBJ2-7, with 11 bases fitting TRBD1. V gave up 4 bases and J gave up 4 bases; unmatched junction bases: 4. CDR1 and CDR2 from the germline V gene are SGHRS and YFSETQ. This CDR3 is 14 amino acids long. CDR3 coding DNA: TGCGCCAGCAGCCAGGGACAGGGGGTTTACGAGCAGTACTTC. Translating it yields CASSQGQGVYEQYF.

The chain carries TRBV7-7 and TRBJ2-1; no firm D call. The CDR3 totals 14 residues. With 1 base removed from V and 4 bases from J, the gap between germline ends came to 8 bases. Germline V gives CDR1 SSHAT, CDR2 FNYEAQ (reference sequence). The CDR3 nucleotides read TGTGCCAGCAGCTTAGGAATCGGGTACAATGAGCAGTTCTTC. Translation gives CASSLGIGYNEQFF.

The chain links TRBV19 to TRBJ1-5, with D perhaps TRBD1 (5 bases). CDR3 size: 15 residues. V dropped 9 bases and J dropped 0 bases, with 15 bases sitting between them. Germline CDR1 is LNHDA and CDR2 is SQIVND (reference sequence). In DNA, the CDR3 is TGTGCCAGCAAAGACAGACCTTATAGCAATCAGCCCCAGCATTTT. Its protein is CASKDRPYSNQPQHF.

The chain couples TRBV5-1 to TRBJ2-7, with D tentatively TRBD1 (6 bases). Looked up from germline, CDR1 is SGHRS and CDR2 is YFSETQ. This CDR3 contains 17 residues. V was clipped by 0 bases and J by 6 bases, with 22 bases between them. The CDR3 reads CASSLGMTGQWSLEQYF. The DNA of the CDR3 is TGCGCCAGCAGCTTGGGGATGACCGGACAGTGGTCTCTCGAGCAGTACTTC.

This rearrangement joins TRBV4-3 to TRBJ2-7; TRBD2 agrees at 7 bases. The CDR3 is 17 amino acids. Germline CDR1 reads LGHNA; CDR2 reads YSLEER. V lost 1 base to trimming and J lost 4 bases; unmatched junction nucleotides: 13. This CDR3 is CASSQAIAGTALYEQYF. In nucleotides, the CDR3 is TGCGCCAGCAGCCAAGCAATAGCGGGTACTGCATTGTACGAGCAGTACTTC.

The rearrangement links TRBV5-4 to TRBJ2-7; 7 bases are shared with TRBD2. CDR3 length: 15 amino acids. Looked up from germline, CDR1 is SGHNT and CDR2 is YYREEE (reference sequence). J was trimmed by 2 bases and V by 3 bases; bases with no gene match: 8. Here the CDR3 reads CASSSPRGVAYEQYF. In nucleotides, the CDR3 is TGTGCCAGCAGCTCCCCCCGGGGGGTAGCCTACGAGCAGTACTTC.